This T cell receptor beta chain appears in the sequencing data of a study of blood T cell repertoires in COVID-19. The ends were cut back, 1 base at V and 4 bases at J, with 16 bases in the middle. The CDR3 spans 16 residues. Germline values: CDR1 SGHDN, CDR2 FVKESK. The method was immunoSEQ multiplex PCR; TCRdb's version includes in-frame clones alone and lacks a portion of them. The table has 130,000 or so clones, over 75% seen once; the top ten hold about 4.2%. This sequence joins TRBV14 and TRBJ1-1; D possibly corresponds to TRBD1 (6 bases). The material sequenced was peripheral blood. This clonotype was sampled from a woman in her seventies with acute or convalescent COVID-19. The CDR3 bases are TGTGCCAGCAGCCAAGTCGGGGGGCTCGGGAGCACTGAAGCTTTCTTT. Translating gives CASSQVGGLGSTEAFF.